The 21 T cell receptor beta chains reported below all come from one sample, sequenced in a study of blood T cell repertoires in COVID-19. Clones were sequenced by immunoSEQ multiplex PCR, and TCRdb holds only the in-frame ones, with some missing. The table shows 250,000 to 300,000 clones, with about 90% occurring only once. The sample taken for sequencing was peripheral blood. Receptor source: a woman aged 45 to 65 who had recovered from COVID-19.

This sequence joins TRBV18 and TRBJ2-7; D is undetermined. Germline values: CDR1 KGHSH, CDR2 LQKENI. V lost 1 base and J 5 bases, leaving 15 bases between the germline ends. The CDR3 spans 15 residues. The DNA of the CDR3 is TGTGCCAGCTCACCACTACCAGGAATTTATGACGAGCAGTACTTC. It translates to CASSPLPGIYDEQYF.

Here the CDR3 reads CASGPGTGRYNEQFF. The CDR3 bases are TGTGCTAGTGGTCCCGGGACAGGGAGATACAATGAGCAGTTCTTC. The J gene is TRBJ2-1, the V gene TRBV12-5; 9 positions agree with TRBD1. Germline assignment: CDR1 LGHNT and CDR2 FRNRAP. V was pared by 5 bases and J by 4 bases, with 6 bases of the junction left unmatched. This CDR3 region has 15 residues.

The V gene is TRBV4-3, the J gene TRBJ1-4, with TRBD1 identical over 8 bases. The CDR3 runs to 15 residues. The germline gives CDR1 LGHNA, CDR2 YSLEER. Trimming took 0 bases from V and 7 from J; bases not matched to a gene: 4. In DNA, the CDR3 is TGCGCCAGCAGCCAAGAGGACAGGGTGGTTGAAAAACTGTTTTTT. It codes for CASSQEDRVVEKLFF.

V and J are TRBV28 and TRBJ1-4; 8 nucleotides agree with TRBD1. Germline V CDR1 and CDR2: MDHEN, SYDVKM. Trimming removed 6 bases from V and 10 bases from J; junction bases left unmatched: 10. The CDR3 covers 14 residues. CDR3 amino acids: CASRKDREGGKLFF. DNA of the CDR3: TGTGCCAGCAGGAAGGACAGGGAAGGCGGAAAACTGTTTTTT. Together with reference TRBV28 and TRBJ1-4, the CDR3 gives the full variable domain: DVKVTQSSRYLVKRTGEKVFLECVQDMDHENMFWYRQDPGLGLRLIYFSYDVKMKEKGDIPEGYSVSREKKERFSLILESASTNQTSMYLCASRKDREGGKLFFGSGTQLSVL.

Sample share makes this clone medium-sized. The rearrangement uses TRBV6-1 and TRBJ1-5; 9 bases match TRBD1. Germline trimming cut 0 bases from V and 4 bases from J; bases unmatched to any gene: 4. CDR1 is MNHNS and CDR2 is SASEGT in the germline V gene. The CDR3 contains 16 residues. This chain's CDR3 is CASSEALQGANQPQHF. CDR3 in DNA: TGTGCCAGCAGTGAAGCGCTACAGGGGGCAAATCAGCCCCAGCATTTT.

This rearrangement joins TRBV29-1 to TRBJ1-2; tentatively, D is TRBD1 (5 bases). This CDR3 spans 14 amino acids. V shed 3 bases and J shed 4 bases, with 15 bases lying between them. Germline CDR1 and CDR2: SQVTM and ANQGSEA. The CDR3 sequence: CSVDPHGGGYGYTF. The CDR3 coding sequence is TGCAGCGTTGACCCCCACGGGGGGGGCTATGGCTACACCTTC.

This clone was counted a single time. This chain links TRBV29-1 with TRBJ2-3; D possibly corresponds to TRBD1 (6 bases). This CDR3 contains 12 residues. V was shortened by 6 bases and J by 8 bases, with 15 bases between the two germline ends. Germline V gene sequence: CDR1 SQVTM, CDR2 ANQGSEA. The DNA for the CDR3 is TGCAGCGTGGACAGCCAGGGTGGTACGCAGTATTTT. Encoded protein: CSVDSQGGTQYF.

V and J are TRBV9 and TRBJ2-4; 9 bases match TRBD1. J was trimmed by 9 bases and V by 3 bases; bases with no gene match: 13. Per germline, CDR1 SGDLS and CDR2 YYNGEE. The CDR3 consists of 16 residues. CDR3 in DNA: TGTGCCAGCAGCGCCTACGACAGGGGGAATTCGGGCATTCAGTACTTC. This gives the protein CASSAYDRGNSGIQYF.

The rearrangement links TRBV30 to TRBJ2-7; D is ambiguous. CDR3 length: 13 amino acids. Between the trimmed V and J ends, which lost 0 bases and 5 bases, there was a span of 11 bases. Looked up from germline, CDR1 is GTSNPN and CDR2 is SVGIG (reference sequence). The CDR3 loop reads CAWSVRGGDEQYF. CDR3 bases: TGTGCCTGGAGTGTACGAGGCGGCGACGAGCAGTACTTC.

The rearrangement links TRBV14 to TRBJ2-7; 8 bases align to TRBD1. The junction had 9 bases not matched to a gene; V was cut back by 3 bases and J by 2 bases. Germline loops: CDR1 SGHDN, CDR2 FVKESK. CDR3 length equals 16 residues. CDR3 DNA: TGTGCCAGCAGCCATCAGGGTCGACAGGGGCCCTACGAGCAGTACTTC. It specifies CASSHQGRQGPYEQYF.

The count of this clone is one. This chain connects TRBV19 to TRBJ1-5; D gene uncertain. The CDR3 contains 12 residues. The germline V and J ends were trimmed by 3 bases and 8 bases, with 8 bases remaining between them. From germline, CDR1 is LNHDA and CDR2 SQIVND (reference sequence). CDR3 sequence reads: CASSMRLEPQHF. As DNA, the CDR3 is TGTGCCAGTAGTATGAGGTTGGAGCCCCAGCATTTT.

The chain has TRBV9 and TRBJ2-5; TRBD2 matches at 9 bases. Unmatched junction bases numbered 7, after V lost 3 bases and J lost 4 bases. Germline assignment: CDR1 SGDLS and CDR2 YYNGEE. The CDR3 has 15 residues. The CDR3 region has the DNA TGTGCCAGCAGCGAAGCGGGGGGTTTGGCAGAGACCCAGTACTTC. Translating it yields CASSEAGGLAETQYF. Looking up the rest from reference TRBV9 and TRBJ2-5 gives the full variable domain: DSGVTQTPKHLITATGQRVTLRCSPRSGDLSVYWYQQSLDQGLQFLIQYYNGEERAKGNILERFSAQQFPDLHSELNLSSLELGDSALYFCASSEAGGLAETQYFGPGTRLLVL.

The chain employs TRBV7-2 and TRBJ1-2, with a weak D call TRBD1 (6 bases). This CDR3 is 14 amino acids long. V was pared by 4 bases and J by 7 bases, with 16 bases between. Germline V gene data show CDR1 as SGHTA and CDR2 as FQGNSA. The CDR3 spells CASSYLGGALGYTF. DNA for the CDR3: TGTGCCAGCAGCTACTTAGGGGGGGCGCTTGGCTACACCTTC.

V is TRBV9 and J is TRBJ1-2; a weak D match, TRBD1 (6 bases). Germline CDR1 reads SGDLS; CDR2 reads YYNGEE. Between the trimmed V and J ends, which lost 0 bases and 3 bases, there was a span of 12 bases. This CDR3 region has 15 residues. CDR3 region: CASSVGGRGYYGYTF. The DNA for the CDR3 is TGTGCCAGCAGCGTAGGAGGCAGGGGTTACTATGGCTACACCTTC.

The gene calls are TRBV6-6 and TRBJ1-3; D gene ambiguous. The V gene lost 6 bases and the J gene lost 13 bases, with 13 bases spanning the gap. CDR3 length equals 11 residues. Germline values: CDR1 MNHNY, CDR2 SVGAGI (reference sequence). CDR3 sequence: CASSLLWAIYF. The CDR3 coding sequence is TGTGCCAGCAGCCTACTCTGGGCTATATATTTT.

This clone was counted a single time. The chain's CDR3 is CSVEDPTSGGVSYEQYF. CDR3 DNA sequence: TGCAGCGTTGAAGATCCAACTAGCGGGGGTGTCTCCTACGAGCAGTACTTC. The rearrangement links TRBV29-1 to TRBJ2-7; TRBD2 matches at 11 bases. Trimming took 0 bases from V and 0 from J; bases not matched to a gene: 7. Looked up from germline, CDR1 is SQVTM and CDR2 is ANQGSEA. The CDR3 sequence is 17 residues long.

This clone was seen a single time. The rearrangement uses TRBV5-4 and TRBJ1-2, with a weak D call TRBD1 (5 bases). This CDR3 has 16 amino acids. V dropped 6 bases and J dropped 3 bases, with 21 bases sitting between them. Germline V gene lookup returns CDR1 SGHNT and CDR2 YYREEE (reference sequence). Here the CDR3 reads CASIMNGGGGHYGYTF. CDR3 in DNA: TGTGCCAGCATCATGAATGGCGGGGGAGGGCACTATGGCTACACCTTC.

This rearrangement joins TRBV7-2 to TRBJ2-3; TRBD2 is a possible D gene (7 bases). CDR3 length: 16 amino acids. Germline V CDR1 and CDR2: SGHTA, FQGNSA. V lost 0 bases and J lost 3, with 13 bases in between. Here the CDR3 reads CASSLAGGAVTDTQYF. The CDR3 DNA reads TGTGCCAGCAGCTTAGCGGGGGGGGCCGTGACAGATACGCAGTATTTT.

The rearrangement links TRBV5-1 to TRBJ1-4, with 7 positions matching TRBD1. The length of the CDR3 is 13 residues. Germline CDR1 is SGHRS and CDR2 is YFSETQ. Trimming at V came to 4 bases and at J to 8 bases, leaving 5 bases not matched to a gene. DNA for the CDR3: TGCGCCAGCAGCCCGGGGACAGACGAAAAACTGTTTTTT. Amino acid sequence: CASSPGTDEKLFF.

This clone was observed a single time. The chain is built from TRBV27 and TRBJ1-1; unclear D gene. This CDR3 is built from 12 residues. Trimming pared 6 bases from V and 1 base from J, leaving 6 bases between. Germline CDR1 MNHEY, CDR2 SMNVEV (reference sequence). The CDR3 region is CASRRPNTEAFF. CDR3 nucleotides: TGTGCCAGCAGGAGGCCGAACACTGAAGCTTTCTTT.

The chain has TRBV12-3 or TRBV12-4 and TRBJ1-4; the D is unclear. V lost 8 bases and J lost 5, with 12 bases in between. The length of the CDR3 is 13 residues. CDR3 coding DNA: TGTGCCAGCCGACCCAGGCCGAATGAAAAACTGTTTTTT. It is translated as CASRPRPNEKLFF.